This T cell receptor (beta chain) was sequenced during a study of cytomegalovirus exposure and HLA in healthy donors. Study results and limitations: Reports indicated that the classifier achieved high specificity and sensitivity in diagnosing cytomegalovirus status. Later, an analysis found that common viral pathogens appeared to be linked with several of the most significant clusters. Owing to their indistinguishability, certain V segments, notably TRBV6-2 and TRBV6-3, were excluded. After further analysis at a later stage, 16,951 TCR beta sequences were associated with HLA alleles at 0.05 false discovery rate.

To note about this clone: Its antigen is unidentified.

Both 60 Vbeta primers and 13 Jbeta primers went into the PCR. Here immunoSEQ multiplex PCR was the method, and the copy in TCRdb shows in-frame clones only, minus some. The sample lists around 50,000 clones, around 83% occurring once. Germline CDR1 is SGHTA and CDR2 is FQGNSA. This CDR3 comprises 14 residues. Between the trimmed V and J ends, which lost 0 bases and 1 base, there was a span of 6 bases. The receptor was derived from a man aged 35-49 years in good health and CMV-seronegative. The genes are TRBV7-2 and TRBJ1-1; D gene ambiguous. Sequencing was performed on PBMCs. CDR3 bases: TGTGCCAGCAGCTTAGCATACGGGAACACTGAAGCTTTCTTT. Translation: CASSLAYGNTEAFF.